These 24 T cell receptor beta chains came from one sample sequenced in a study of neurological immune-mediated disorders. TCRdb reprocessed the 5' RACE reads via MiXCR and lists one record per CDR3 protein. The sample lists 50,000 to 60,000 distinct CDR3 sequences, over 3.5% occurring once. What was sequenced was CD4+ T cells from blood. The receptors originated from a middle-aged woman with multiple sclerosis.

The table lists this clonotype with many counts. J is TRBJ2-5 and V is TRBV10-3; the match to TRBD2 covers 9 bases. V shed 0 bases, J shed 5 bases, and the junction held 4 bases outside the gene matches. Germline CDR1 and CDR2: ENHRY and SYGVKD. The CDR3 extends over 15 amino acids. The CDR3 DNA reads as TGTGCCATCAGTGAGTCTCGACTAGCGGCTGAGACCCAGTACTTC. This gives the protein CAISESRLAAETQYF.

V and J are TRBV18 and TRBJ2-2, with D possibly being TRBD2 (5 bases). Germline V gives CDR1 KGHSH, CDR2 LQKENI. Trimming removed 6 bases from V and 6 bases from J, with 17 bases in between. This CDR3 is 15 amino acids long. The CDR3 is CASSLNGEVPGELFF. CDR3 in DNA: TGTGCCAGCTCCCTCAACGGGGAAGTACCCGGGGAGCTGTTTTTT. Full variable domain (rest looked up from reference TRBV18 and TRBJ2-2): NAGVMQNPRHLVRRRGQEARLRCSPMKGHSHVYWYRQLPEEGLKFMVYLQKENIIDESGMPKERFSAEFPKEGPSILRIQQVVRGDSAAYFCASSLNGEVPGELFFGEGSRLTVL.

This clonotype appeared many times. The chain carries TRBV6-6 and TRBJ2-6, with unresolved D. Germline V gene lookup returns CDR1 MNHNY and CDR2 SVGAGI (reference sequence). This CDR3 contains 14 residues. Trimming took off 2 bases at V and 12 bases at J, with 14 bases between the two ends. The CDR3 coding sequence is TGTGCCAGCAGTTACCACCAGGCTCAGAGCGTCCTGACTTTC. This encodes CASSYHQAQSVLTF.

This clonotype was seen at least ten times. The chain employs TRBV19 and TRBJ2-6, with no clear D. V shed 5 bases and J shed 2 bases, with 13 bases lying between them. CDR3 length: 16 amino acids. Germline V lookup: CDR1 LNHDA, CDR2 SQIVND (reference sequence). Here the CDR3 DNA reads TGTGCCAGTAGTCAAGGGTCTGAGGCTGGGGCCAACGTCCTGACTTTC. This codes for CASSQGSEAGANVLTF.

This clonotype was observed many times. The chain couples TRBV7-9 to TRBJ2-1, with D unresolved. This CDR3 has 16 residues. Trimming shortened V by 2 bases and J by 6 bases, and 17 bases separated the two germline ends. CDR1 and CDR2 from the germline V gene are SEHNR and FQNEAQ (reference sequence). CDR3 nucleotide sequence: TGTGCCAGCAGCTTATATGGGGTTGGAATAGTCAATGAGCAGTTCTTC. This sequence encodes CASSLYGVGIVNEQFF.

Ten or more counts support this clonotype. V usage is TRBV5-5 and J usage is TRBJ1-1, with D hard to call. Germline V gene lookup returns CDR1 SGHKS and CDR2 YYEKEE (reference sequence). The CDR3 length is 14 residues. V was shortened by 0 bases and J by 0 bases, with 6 bases between the two germline ends. Written as DNA, the CDR3 is TGTGCCAGCAGCTTGGGAAGTGTGAACACTGAAGCTTTCTTT. It yields the protein CASSLGSVNTEAFF.

Many counts were recorded for this clonotype. CDR3 loop: CASRRDPGTEAFF. The CDR3 coding sequence is TGCGCCAGCAGACGGGACCCCGGAACTGAAGCTTTCTTT. J is TRBJ1-1 and V is TRBV5-1, with D maybe TRBD1 (5 bases). The germline V and J ends were trimmed by 5 bases and 5 bases, with 13 bases remaining between them. CDR1 and CDR2 from the germline V gene are SGHRS and YFSETQ. This CDR3 region has 13 residues.

In this sample, this clonotype turned up many times. The chain joins TRBV19 to TRBJ1-5; 10 bases are shared with TRBD1. CDR1 is LNHDA, CDR2 SQIVND, per germline (reference sequence). The CDR3 sequence is 15 residues long. J lost 4 bases, V lost 6 bases, and 6 bases had no gene match. CDR3 amino acids: CASRAPDRGNQPQHF. CDR3 in DNA: TGTGCCAGTAGGGCACCGGACAGGGGGAATCAGCCCCAGCATTTT.

This clonotype was detected ten times or more. The chain uses TRBV5-1 and TRBJ1-3; the D is unclear. Trimming pared 3 bases from V and 2 bases from J, leaving 15 bases between. The CDR3 has 16 amino acids. Germline V gene data show CDR1 as SGHRS and CDR2 as YFSETQ. CDR3 sequence: CASSSQSGGPGNTIYF. The CDR3 DNA reads as TGCGCCAGCAGCTCGCAGTCAGGAGGCCCTGGAAACACCATATATTTT.

This clonotype has at least ten counts. The chain carries TRBV5-1 and TRBJ1-1, with a possible D match to TRBD1 (6 bases). CDR1 and CDR2 (germline): SGHRS, YFSETQ. V was cut by 2 bases and J by 12 bases, with 20 bases left in between. This CDR3 spans 14 amino acids. As DNA, the CDR3 is TGCGCCAGCAGCTTCACGGGGGGCGGAATCGTGACTTTCTTT. Residues: CASSFTGGGIVTFF. The whole variable domain, remainder taken from reference TRBV5-1 and TRBJ1-1, is KAGVTQTPRYLIKTRGQQVTLSCSPISGHRSVSWYQQTPGQGLQFLFEYFSETQRNKGNFPGRFSGRQFSNSRSEMNVSTLELGDSALYLCASSFTGGGIVTFFGQGTRLTVV.

This clonotype was seen many times. The chain recombines TRBV2 with TRBJ1-1, with 8 bases fitting TRBD1. Germline V gives CDR1 SNHLY, CDR2 FYNNEI. This CDR3 is 14 amino acids long. The trim removed 6 bases at V and 0 bases at J, leaving 3 bases unmatched. CDR3 protein: CASRLQGVNTEAFF. CDR3 sequence (DNA): TGTGCCAGCAGGCTACAGGGGGTGAACACTGAAGCTTTCTTT.

This clonotype has ten or more counts. This sequence joins TRBV27 and TRBJ2-7; 10 positions agree with TRBD1. Looked up from germline, CDR1 is MNHEY and CDR2 is SMNVEV (reference sequence). V was clipped by 6 bases and J by 3 bases; unmatched bases: 14. The CDR3 is 17 amino acids. CDR3 DNA sequence: TGTGCCAGCAGGCCCCGGGCGCGGGACAGGGGAGGCTACGAGCAGTACTTC. It yields the protein CASRPRARDRGGYEQYF.

The rearrangement joins TRBV21-1 to TRBJ2-7; TRBD2 is taken as the D call from the table, unchecked against the DNA. TRBV21-1 is a listed pseudogene. This CDR3 has 15 amino acids. CDR3: CASSMGRGDSYEQYF. The CDR3 DNA reads as TGTGCCAGCAGCATGGGGAGGGGGGACTCCTACGAGCAGTACTTC.

In its sample, this clonotype was seen many times. This chain links TRBV7-2 with TRBJ2-3; 7 bases map to TRBD1. The V gene end was trimmed by 5 bases and the J gene end by 10 bases; junction bases not matched to a gene: 12. The CDR3 sequence is 14 residues long. Germline lookup yields CDR1 SGHTA and CDR2 FQGNSA. CDR3 sequence: CASSPGTASRSQYF. In DNA form, the CDR3 reads TGTGCCAGCAGCCCCGGGACAGCCTCAAGATCGCAGTATTTT.

Ten or more counts support this clonotype. The chain couples TRBV5-1 to TRBJ2-3; the match to TRBD1 covers 7 bases. CDR3 length: 14 amino acids. The V gene end was trimmed by 0 bases and the J gene end by 5 bases; junction bases not matched to a gene: 3. Per germline, CDR1 SGHRS and CDR2 YFSETQ. CDR3 sequence (DNA): TGCGCCAGCAGCTTGGGACAGGGAAGAGATACGCAGTATTTT. Amino acid sequence: CASSLGQGRDTQYF.

This clonotype was seen at least ten times. This chain uses TRBV5-6 with TRBJ1-1; D might be TRBD1 (5 bases). The germline V gene encodes CDR1 SGHDT and CDR2 YYEEEE. Trimming left V 4 bases short and J 0 bases short, with 13 bases between. The CDR3 has 15 residues. The CDR3 bases are TGTGCCAGCAGCCAGACGGGGCGGTTGAACACTGAAGCTTTCTTT. As protein: CASSQTGRLNTEAFF.

This clonotype was seen a handful of times. V usage is TRBV6-1 and J usage is TRBJ2-3, with D possibly TRBD2 on 5 matching bases. The CDR3 sequence is 16 residues long. Trimming took off 5 bases at V and 3 bases at J, with 18 bases between the two ends. Germline assignment: CDR1 MNHNS and CDR2 SASEGT. CDR3 DNA sequence: TGTGCCAGCAGTAGCCGTGGTCCGGCGGGTACAGATACGCAGTATTTT. Residues: CASSSRGPAGTDTQYF.

This clonotype was detected ten times or more. The rearrangement uses TRBV11-2 and TRBJ2-3; 9 nucleotides match TRBD2. The V gene end was trimmed by 4 bases and the J gene end by 4 bases; junction bases not matched to a gene: 9. This CDR3 comprises 16 residues. CDR1 is SGHAT and CDR2 is FQNNGV in the germline V gene. CDR3 sequence: CASSSLRGGHPDTQYF. The CDR3 coding sequence is TGTGCCAGCAGCTCTCTGCGGGGGGGCCACCCAGATACGCAGTATTTT.

This clonotype showed up many times. The chain uses TRBV6-1 and TRBJ1-1; a possible D gene is TRBD1 (5 bases). This CDR3 comprises 14 residues. Per germline, CDR1 MNHNS and CDR2 SASEGT. Trimming left V 1 base short and J 4 bases short, with 10 bases between. CDR3 nucleotides: TGTGCCAGCAGTGAAGGGGGCGGCCTCACTGAAGCTTTCTTT. This encodes CASSEGGGLTEAFF.

This clonotype has ten or more counts. The V and J genes are TRBV4-1 and TRBJ2-2; unclear D gene. The CDR3 is 13 residues long. CDR1 MGHRA and CDR2 YSYEKL come from the germline V gene. Trimming took 4 bases from V and 6 from J, leaving 9 bases between them. This CDR3 is CASSRPSSGELFF. The CDR3 bases are TGCGCCAGCAGCCGCCCTTCTTCCGGGGAGCTGTTTTTT.

The sample holds many counts of this clonotype. V gene TRBV2 combines with J gene TRBJ2-1; D is possibly TRBD2 (5 bases). CDR3 length equals 14 residues. The germline V gene encodes CDR1 SNHLY and CDR2 FYNNEI. Trimming removed 3 bases at V and 4 bases at J, with 10 bases between. The CDR3 region is CASSELWEYNEQFF. CDR3 DNA sequence: TGTGCCAGCAGTGAGCTATGGGAGTACAATGAGCAGTTCTTC. Full variable domain (rest looked up from reference TRBV2 and TRBJ2-1): EPEVTQTPSHQVTQMGQEVILRCVPISNHLYFYWYRQILGQKVEFLVSFYNNEISEKSEIFDDQFSVERPDGSNFTLKIRSTKLEDSAMYFCASSELWEYNEQFFGPGTRLTVL.

This clonotype has a count of ten or more. This chain uses TRBV29-1 with TRBJ2-6; 9 positions match TRBD1. The V segment lost 1 base and the J segment 3 bases; nucleotides outside the gene matches: 4. CDR3 length: 16 residues. Per the germline V gene, CDR1 is SQVTM and CDR2 is ANQGSEA. The CDR3 coding sequence is TGCAGCGTTGAAGGGGGACAGGGTTTTGGGGCCAACGTCCTGACTTTC. This encodes CSVEGGQGFGANVLTF.

This clonotype was observed many times. The chain uses TRBV3-1 and TRBJ2-1; 14 nucleotides align to TRBD2. The V and J ends lost 5 bases and 2 bases, in that order; junction bases with no gene match: 2. Germline CDR1 is LGHDT and CDR2 is YNNKEL (reference sequence). CDR3 length: 16 amino acids. The DNA of the CDR3 is TGTGCCAGCAGCTCGACTAGCGGGGGGGCCTACAATGAGCAGTTCTTC. It codes for CASSSTSGGAYNEQFF.

This clonotype was counted at least ten times. The chain employs TRBV6-2 or TRBV6-3 and TRBJ1-1, with D possibly TRBD1 on 6 matching bases. CDR1 and CDR2 from the germline V gene are MNHEY and SVGEGT. There are 14 residues in the CDR3. Trimming took 0 bases from V and 5 from J, leaving 10 bases between them. The CDR3 is CASSYSQGWTEAFF. CDR3 in DNA: TGTGCCAGCAGTTACTCTCAGGGGTGGACTGAAGCTTTCTTT.